One sample yielded the 5 T cell receptor beta chains listed below, sequenced in a study of blood T cell repertoires in COVID-19. Sequencing used immunoSEQ multiplex PCR; TCRdb keeps in-frame clones, though not all of them. Of 150,000 to 200,000 clones in the sample, 78% are singletons; the top ten hold more than 11%. Sequencing was performed on peripheral blood. The receptors were sampled from a woman of 80 years or more with acute or convalescent COVID-19.

The genes are TRBV6-1 and TRBJ2-5; maybe TRBD1 (6 bases). V was shortened by 4 bases and J by 3 bases, with 18 bases between the two germline ends. This CDR3 is built from 16 residues. Germline values: CDR1 MNHNS, CDR2 SASEGT. This CDR3 is CASSVGPGHREETQYF. The DNA for the CDR3 is TGTGCCAGCAGTGTAGGTCCGGGACATAGAGAAGAGACCCAGTACTTC.

The chain couples TRBV12-5 to TRBJ1-1; no reliable D call. The CDR3 runs 16 residues. Germline loops: CDR1 LGHNT, CDR2 FRNRAP. Trimming removed 5 bases from V and 0 bases from J, with 16 bases in between. Here the CDR3 reads CASGPPGSPMNTEAFF. The CDR3 DNA is TGTGCTAGTGGTCCCCCGGGGTCCCCGATGAACACTGAAGCTTTCTTT.

The V and J genes are TRBV19 and TRBJ1-5; 9 bases are a match to TRBD1. The trim removed 4 bases at V and 8 bases at J, leaving 6 bases unmatched. CDR3 length: 14 amino acids. Germline V gives CDR1 LNHDA, CDR2 SQIVND (reference sequence). The chain's CDR3 is CASSTGTGRKPQHF. In DNA, the CDR3 is TGTGCCAGTAGTACCGGGACAGGGAGGAAGCCCCAGCATTTT.

The rearrangement uses TRBV3-1 (or the pseudogene TRBV3-2) and TRBJ1-5; D call uncertain. Germline-derived CDR1 and CDR2 are LGHDT and YNNKEL (reference sequence). The CDR3 spans 16 residues. Trimming left V 0 bases short and J 0 bases short, with 9 bases between. CDR3 nucleotides: TGTGCCAGCAGCCAAGACCCAGGTAATAGCAATCAGCCCCAGCATTTT. Residues: CASSQDPGNSNQPQHF.

This chain uses TRBV30 with TRBJ2-1, with D maybe TRBD1 (6 bases). Germline V lookup: CDR1 GTSNPN, CDR2 SVGIG (reference sequence). The CDR3 length is 14 residues. V was trimmed by 0 bases and J by 5 bases, leaving 11 bases between them. The CDR3 is CAWSVGGSNNEQFF. The DNA of the CDR3 is TGTGCCTGGAGTGTAGGGGGATCCAACAATGAGCAGTTCTTC.